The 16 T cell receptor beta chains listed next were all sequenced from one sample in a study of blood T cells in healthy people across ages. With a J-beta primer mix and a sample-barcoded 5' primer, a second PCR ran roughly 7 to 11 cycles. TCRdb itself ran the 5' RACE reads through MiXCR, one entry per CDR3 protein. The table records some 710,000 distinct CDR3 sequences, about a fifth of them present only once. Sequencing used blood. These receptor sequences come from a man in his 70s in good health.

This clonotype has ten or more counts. The CDR3 coding sequence is TGCGCCAGCAGCCATGGGCCTAGGGAGGAGACCCAGTACTTC. As protein: CASSHGPREETQYF. This chain connects TRBV4-3 to TRBJ2-5, with D tentatively TRBD2 (5 bases). Deletions cut 3 bases from V and 5 bases from J, with 13 bases between. The CDR3 covers 14 residues. CDR1 and CDR2 (germline): LGHNA, YSLEER.

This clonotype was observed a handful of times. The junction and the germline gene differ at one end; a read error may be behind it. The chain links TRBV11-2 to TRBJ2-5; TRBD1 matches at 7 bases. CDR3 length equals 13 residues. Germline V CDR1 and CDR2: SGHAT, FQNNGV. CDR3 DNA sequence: TGTGCCAGCAGTGTCGACAGGGAAGAGACCCAGTGCTTC. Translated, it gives CASSVDREETQCF.

This CDR3 reads CASSSGVSTYNEQFF. The CDR3 nucleotides read TGTGCCAGCAGTTCGGGGGTCAGTACCTACAATGAGCAGTTCTTC. V gene TRBV12-3 or TRBV12-4 combines with J gene TRBJ2-1, with D perhaps TRBD2 (6 bases). Between the trimmed V and J ends, which lost 4 bases and 2 bases, there was a span of 12 bases. The CDR3 extends over 15 amino acids.

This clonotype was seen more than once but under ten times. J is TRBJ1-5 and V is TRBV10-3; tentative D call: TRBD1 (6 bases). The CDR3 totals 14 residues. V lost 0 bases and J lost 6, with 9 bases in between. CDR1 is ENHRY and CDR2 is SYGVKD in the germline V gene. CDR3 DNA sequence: TGTGCCATCAGTGAGTCTGGGGGGCTTCAGCCCCAGCATTTT. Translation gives CAISESGGLQPQHF.

DNA of the CDR3: TGCGCCAGCAGCCAAGAAGTAGGGCAGTATAATTCACCCCTCCACTTT. Amino acid sequence: CASSQEVGQYNSPLHF. J is TRBJ1-6 and V is TRBV4-3; D gene uncertain. The V gene lost 0 bases and the J gene lost 4 bases, with 10 bases spanning the gap. Germline CDR1 is LGHNA and CDR2 is YSLEER. The CDR3 spans 16 residues.

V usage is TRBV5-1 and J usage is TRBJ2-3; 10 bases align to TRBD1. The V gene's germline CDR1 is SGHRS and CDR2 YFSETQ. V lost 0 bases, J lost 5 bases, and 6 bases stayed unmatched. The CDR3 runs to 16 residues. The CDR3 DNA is TGCGCCAGCAGCTTGGCCACTGGGACAGGGGTAGATACGCAGTATTTT. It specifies CASSLATGTGVDTQYF.

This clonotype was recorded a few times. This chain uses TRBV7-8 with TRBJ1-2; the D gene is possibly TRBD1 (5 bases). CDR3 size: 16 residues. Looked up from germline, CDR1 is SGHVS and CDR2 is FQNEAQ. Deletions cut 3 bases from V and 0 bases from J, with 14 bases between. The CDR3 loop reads CASSFEYRGANYGYTF. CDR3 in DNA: TGTGCCAGCAGCTTTGAGTATAGGGGCGCTAACTATGGCTACACCTTC.

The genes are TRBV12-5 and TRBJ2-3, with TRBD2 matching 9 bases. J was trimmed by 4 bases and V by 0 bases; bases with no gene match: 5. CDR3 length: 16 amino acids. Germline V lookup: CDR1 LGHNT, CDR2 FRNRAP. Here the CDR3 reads CASGLVRLAVADTQYF. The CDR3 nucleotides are TGTGCTAGTGGTTTGGTACGACTAGCGGTGGCAGATACGCAGTATTTT.

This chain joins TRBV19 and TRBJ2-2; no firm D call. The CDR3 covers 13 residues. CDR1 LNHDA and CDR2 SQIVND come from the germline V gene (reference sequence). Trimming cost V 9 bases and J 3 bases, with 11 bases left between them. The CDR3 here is CASSNWDTGELFF. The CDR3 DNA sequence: TGTGCCAGCTCCAACTGGGACACCGGGGAGCTGTTTTTT.

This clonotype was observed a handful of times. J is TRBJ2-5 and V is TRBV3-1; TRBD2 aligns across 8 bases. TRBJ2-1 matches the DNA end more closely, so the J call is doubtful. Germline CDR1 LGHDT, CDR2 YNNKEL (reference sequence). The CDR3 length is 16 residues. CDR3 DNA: TGTGCCAGCAGCCAACCCTCCGGGACTAGAGATTTTGAGCAGTTCTTC. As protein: CASSQPSGTRDFEQFF.

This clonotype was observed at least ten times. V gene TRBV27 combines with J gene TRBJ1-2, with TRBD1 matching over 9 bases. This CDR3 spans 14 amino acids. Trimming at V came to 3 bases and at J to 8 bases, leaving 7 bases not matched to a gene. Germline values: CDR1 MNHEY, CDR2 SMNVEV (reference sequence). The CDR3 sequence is CASSFGRDRDGYTF. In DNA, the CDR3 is TGTGCCAGCAGTTTTGGTAGGGACAGGGACGGCTACACCTTC.

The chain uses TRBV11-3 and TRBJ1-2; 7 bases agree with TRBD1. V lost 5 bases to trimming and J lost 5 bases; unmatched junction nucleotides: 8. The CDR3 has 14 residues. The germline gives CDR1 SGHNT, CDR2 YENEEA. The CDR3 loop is CASSRTGPAYGYTF. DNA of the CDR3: TGTGCCAGCAGCAGGACAGGACCCGCGTATGGCTACACCTTC.

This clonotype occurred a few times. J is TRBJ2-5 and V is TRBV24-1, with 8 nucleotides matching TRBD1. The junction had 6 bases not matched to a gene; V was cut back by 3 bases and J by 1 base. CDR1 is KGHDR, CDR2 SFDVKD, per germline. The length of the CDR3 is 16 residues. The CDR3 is CATSDPTGAGQETQYF. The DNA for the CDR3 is TGTGCCACCAGTGATCCGACAGGGGCGGGCCAAGAGACCCAGTACTTC.

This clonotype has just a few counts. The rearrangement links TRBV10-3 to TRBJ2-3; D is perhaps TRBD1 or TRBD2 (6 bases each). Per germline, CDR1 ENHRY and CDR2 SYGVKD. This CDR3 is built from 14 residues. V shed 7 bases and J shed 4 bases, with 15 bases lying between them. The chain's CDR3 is CAINGGGRADTQYF. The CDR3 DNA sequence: TGTGCCATCAACGGGGGCGGCCGGGCAGATACGCAGTATTTT.

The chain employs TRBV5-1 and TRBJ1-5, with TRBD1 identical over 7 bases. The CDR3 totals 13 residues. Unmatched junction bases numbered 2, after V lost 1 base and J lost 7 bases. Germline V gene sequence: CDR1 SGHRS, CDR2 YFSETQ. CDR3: CASSLQGQQPQHF. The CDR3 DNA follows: TGCGCCAGCAGCTTGCAGGGACAGCAGCCCCAGCATTTT.

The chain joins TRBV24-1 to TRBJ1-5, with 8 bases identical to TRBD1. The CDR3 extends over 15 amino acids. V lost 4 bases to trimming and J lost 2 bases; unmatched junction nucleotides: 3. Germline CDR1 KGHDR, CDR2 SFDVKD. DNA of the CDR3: TGTGCCACCAGTGAGACGACAGGGGGCAATCAGCCCCAGCATTTT. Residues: CATSETTGGNQPQHF.